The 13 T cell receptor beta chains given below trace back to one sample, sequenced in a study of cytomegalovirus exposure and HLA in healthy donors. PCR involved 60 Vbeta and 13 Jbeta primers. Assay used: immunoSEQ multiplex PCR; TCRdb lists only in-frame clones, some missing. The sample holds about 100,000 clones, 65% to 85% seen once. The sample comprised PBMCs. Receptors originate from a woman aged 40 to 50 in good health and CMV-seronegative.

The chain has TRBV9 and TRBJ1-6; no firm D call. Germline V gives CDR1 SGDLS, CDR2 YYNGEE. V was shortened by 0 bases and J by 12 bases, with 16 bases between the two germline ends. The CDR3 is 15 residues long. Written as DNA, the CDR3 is TGTGCCAGCAGCGTAGGTATTAGGGAGCGAGAACCCCTCCACTTT. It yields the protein CASSVGIREREPLHF.

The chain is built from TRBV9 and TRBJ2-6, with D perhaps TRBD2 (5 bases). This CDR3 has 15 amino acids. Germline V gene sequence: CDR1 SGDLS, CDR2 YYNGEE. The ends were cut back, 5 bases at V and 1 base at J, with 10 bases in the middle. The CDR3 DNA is TGTGCCAGCAGTTCCCGGGGATCTGGGGCCAACGTCCTGACTTTC. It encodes CASSSRGSGANVLTF. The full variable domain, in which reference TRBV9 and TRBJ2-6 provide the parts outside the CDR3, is DSGVTQTPKHLITATGQRVTLRCSPRSGDLSVYWYQQSLDQGLQFLIQYYNGEERAKGNILERFSAQQFPDLHSELNLSSLELGDSALYFCASSSRGSGANVLTFGAGSRLTVL.

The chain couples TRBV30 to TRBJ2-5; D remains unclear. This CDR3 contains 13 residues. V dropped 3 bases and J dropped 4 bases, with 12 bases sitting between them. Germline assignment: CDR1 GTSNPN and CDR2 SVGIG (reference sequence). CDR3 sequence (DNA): TGTGCCTGGAGGAGGCGGTCCGGAGAGACCCAGTACTTC. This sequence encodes CAWRRRSGETQYF. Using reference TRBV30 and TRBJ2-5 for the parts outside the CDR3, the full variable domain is SQTIHQWPATLVQPVGSPLSLECTVEGTSNPNLYWYRQAAGRGLQLLFYSVGIGQISSEVPQNLSASRPQDRQFILSSKKLLLSDSGFYLCAWRRRSGETQYFGPGTRLLVL.

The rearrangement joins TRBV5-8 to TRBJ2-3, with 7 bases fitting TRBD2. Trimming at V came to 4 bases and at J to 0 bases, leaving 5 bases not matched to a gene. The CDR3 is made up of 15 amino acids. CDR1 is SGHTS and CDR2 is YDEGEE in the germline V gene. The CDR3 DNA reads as TGTGCCAGCAGCCCGGGAGGTGTCAGCACAGATACGCAGTATTTT. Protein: CASSPGGVSTDTQYF.

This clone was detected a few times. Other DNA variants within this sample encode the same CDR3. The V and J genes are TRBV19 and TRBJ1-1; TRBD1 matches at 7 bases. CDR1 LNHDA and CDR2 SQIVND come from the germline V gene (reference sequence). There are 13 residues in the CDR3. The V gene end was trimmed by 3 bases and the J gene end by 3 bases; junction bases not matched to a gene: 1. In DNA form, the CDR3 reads TGTGCCAGTAGTATTGACAGGGACACTGAAGCTTTCTTT. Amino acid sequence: CASSIDRDTEAFF.

The CDR3 nucleotides read TGCGCCAGCAGCTCTCTAGCGGAGGGGGCAGATACGCAGTATTTT. Its translation is CASSSLAEGADTQYF. The chain uses TRBV5-1 and TRBJ2-3; D may be TRBD2 (7 bases). The germline gives CDR1 SGHRS, CDR2 YFSETQ. The CDR3 totals 15 residues. V lost 3 bases, J lost 4 bases, and 15 bases lay in between.

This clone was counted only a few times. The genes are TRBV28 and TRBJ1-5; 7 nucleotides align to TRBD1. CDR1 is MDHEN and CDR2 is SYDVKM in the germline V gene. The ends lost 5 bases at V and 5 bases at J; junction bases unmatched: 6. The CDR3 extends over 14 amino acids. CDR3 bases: TGTGCCAGCAGTGTTGCAGGGGGACATCAGCCCCAGCATTTT. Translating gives CASSVAGGHQPQHF.

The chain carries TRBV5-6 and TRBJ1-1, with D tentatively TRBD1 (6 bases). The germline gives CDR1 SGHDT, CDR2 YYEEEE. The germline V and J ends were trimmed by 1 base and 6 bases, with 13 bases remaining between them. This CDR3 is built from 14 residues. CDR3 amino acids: CASSLLAGAAEAFF. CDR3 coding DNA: TGTGCCAGCAGCTTGCTGGCAGGGGCCGCTGAAGCTTTCTTT.

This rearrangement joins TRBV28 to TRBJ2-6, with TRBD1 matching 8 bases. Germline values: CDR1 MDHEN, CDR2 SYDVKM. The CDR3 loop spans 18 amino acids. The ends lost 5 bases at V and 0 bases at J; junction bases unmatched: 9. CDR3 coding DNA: TGTGCCAGCAGTCACGGGACAGGCTATTTCTCTGGGGCCAACGTCCTGACTTTC. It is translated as CASSHGTGYFSGANVLTF.

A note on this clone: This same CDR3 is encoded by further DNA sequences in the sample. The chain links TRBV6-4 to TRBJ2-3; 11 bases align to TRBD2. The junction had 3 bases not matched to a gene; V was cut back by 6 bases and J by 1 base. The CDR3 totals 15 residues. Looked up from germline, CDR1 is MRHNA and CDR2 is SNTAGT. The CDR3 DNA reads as TGTGCCAGCAGCGGGACTAGCGGAGGCACAGATACGCAGTATTTT. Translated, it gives CASSGTSGGTDTQYF.

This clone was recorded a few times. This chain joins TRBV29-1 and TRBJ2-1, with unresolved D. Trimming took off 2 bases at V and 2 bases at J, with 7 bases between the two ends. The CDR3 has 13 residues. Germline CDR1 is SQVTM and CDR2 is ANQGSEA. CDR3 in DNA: TGCAGCGTTGAAACAGTAGCCTACAATGAGCAGTTCTTC. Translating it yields CSVETVAYNEQFF.

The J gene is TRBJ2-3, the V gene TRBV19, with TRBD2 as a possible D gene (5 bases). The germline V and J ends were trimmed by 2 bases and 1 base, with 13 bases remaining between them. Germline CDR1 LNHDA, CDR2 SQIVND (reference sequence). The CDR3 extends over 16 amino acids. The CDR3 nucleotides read TGTGCCAGTAGTATAAGCAGCCCGAGGGGCACAGATACGCAGTATTTT. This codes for CASSISSPRGTDTQYF.

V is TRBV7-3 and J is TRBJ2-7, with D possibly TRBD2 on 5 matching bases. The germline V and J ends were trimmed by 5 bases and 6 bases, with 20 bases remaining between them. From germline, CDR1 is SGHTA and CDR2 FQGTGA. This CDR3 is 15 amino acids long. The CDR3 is CASSPSGGLGSEQYF. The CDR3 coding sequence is TGTGCCAGCAGCCCCAGTGGAGGCCTAGGTTCCGAGCAGTACTTC.